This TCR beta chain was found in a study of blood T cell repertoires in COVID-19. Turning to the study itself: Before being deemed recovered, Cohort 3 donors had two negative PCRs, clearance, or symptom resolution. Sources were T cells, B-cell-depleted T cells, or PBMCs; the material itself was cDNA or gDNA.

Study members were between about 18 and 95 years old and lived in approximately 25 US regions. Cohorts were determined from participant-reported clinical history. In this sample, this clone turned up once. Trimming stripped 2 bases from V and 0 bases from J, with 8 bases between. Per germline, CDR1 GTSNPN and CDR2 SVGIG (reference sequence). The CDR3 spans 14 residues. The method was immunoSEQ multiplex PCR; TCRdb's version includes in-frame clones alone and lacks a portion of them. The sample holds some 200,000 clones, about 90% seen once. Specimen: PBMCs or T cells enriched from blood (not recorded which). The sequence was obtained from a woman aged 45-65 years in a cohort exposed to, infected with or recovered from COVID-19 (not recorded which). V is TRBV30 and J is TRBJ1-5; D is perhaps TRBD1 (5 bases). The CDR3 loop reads CAWSRGTSNQPQHF. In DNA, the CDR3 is TGTGCCTGGAGTCGGGGGACTAGCAATCAGCCCCAGCATTTT.